This T cell receptor beta chain was sequenced in a study of PD-L1 blockade in urothelial cancer. Study background: Patients' histories included 0 to 3 prior chemotherapy regimens. Timepoints chosen for blood analysis were 3 weeks (second dose) and 6 weeks after treatment start. Blood samples contained a median around 130,000 T cells.

The sample's time point: pretreatment peripheral blood. Patients suffered from locally advanced or metastatic urothelial carcinoma. Profiling relied on immunoSEQ multiplex PCR, and the TCRdb table lists in-frame clones only, not all of them. This sample has under 70,000 clones; over 75% occur once, and the top ten carry roughly 1.6%. Germline V lookup: CDR1 SQVTM, CDR2 ANQGSEA. This CDR3 comprises 16 residues. The V gene end was trimmed by 5 bases and the J gene end by 2 bases; junction bases not matched to a gene: 11. The origin of this receptor is a man aged 65 to 85 with urothelial cancer. The sample here was PBMCs, taken around atezolizumab (anti-PD-L1) treatment. The gene calls are TRBV29-1 and TRBJ2-3, with 9 bases lining up with TRBD2. The CDR3 coding sequence is TGCAGCGTTAGACTAGCGGCCAACTCCTACACAGATACGCAGTATTTT. This translates into CSVRLAANSYTDTQYF.